This TCR beta chain was recovered during a study of shared clonotypes between healthy human individuals. Study findings and constraints: Clonotype sharing among the donors was expected to vary with sequencing depth.

The data were produced by immunoSEQ multiplex PCR, yet TCRdb's version contains in-frame clones alone and is incomplete. The sample records 2 million to 2.5 million clones, approximately 95% being singletons. Of note for this clone: Antigen specificity is unknown.

Selected positively for CCR7 and CD45RO-negative, naive CD8 cells excluded terminally differentiated effector memory CD45RA+ cells. Source material: naive CD8+ T cells sorted from blood. The TCR originated in a man younger than 30 in good health.

The CDR3 DNA reads as TGTGCCAGCAGTTACGCGGCGGCTCAAGAGACCCAGTACTTC. As protein: CASSYAAAQETQYF. The V gene is TRBV6-5, the J gene TRBJ2-5, with D unresolved. V lost 2 bases and J lost 2, with 9 bases in between. Germline CDR1 is MNHEY and CDR2 is SVGAGI. The CDR3 is 14 residues long.